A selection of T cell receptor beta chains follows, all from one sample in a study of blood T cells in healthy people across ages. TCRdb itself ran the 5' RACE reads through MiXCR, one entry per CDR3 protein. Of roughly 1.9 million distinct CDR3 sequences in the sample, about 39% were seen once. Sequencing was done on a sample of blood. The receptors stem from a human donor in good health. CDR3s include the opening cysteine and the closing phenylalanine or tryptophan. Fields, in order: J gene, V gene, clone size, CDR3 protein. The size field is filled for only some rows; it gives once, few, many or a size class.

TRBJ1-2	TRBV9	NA	CASSVSFIRTPSSGYTF
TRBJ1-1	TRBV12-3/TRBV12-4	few	CASSFILNTEAFF
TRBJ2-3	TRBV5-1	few	CASSFGGGGTDMQYF
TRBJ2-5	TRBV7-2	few	CASSQDEISVGAETQYF
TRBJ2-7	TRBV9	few	CASNDSPTSYEQYF
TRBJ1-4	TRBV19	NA	CASSDGTVGEKLFF
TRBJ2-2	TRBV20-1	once	CSARDRVLGELFF
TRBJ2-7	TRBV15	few	CATSRDKGINEQYF
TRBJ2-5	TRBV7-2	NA	CASSSVNSIQYF
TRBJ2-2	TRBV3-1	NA	CASSPIGQKATGELFF
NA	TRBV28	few	CASSLPGDRVIGEQYF
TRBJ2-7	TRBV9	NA	CASSPPVPGQGTYEQYF
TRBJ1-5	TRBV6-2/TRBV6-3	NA	CASSHSRRHQPQHF
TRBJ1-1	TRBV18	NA	CASSPERRGTGKNTEAFF
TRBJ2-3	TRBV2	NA	CASSESRVGTQYF
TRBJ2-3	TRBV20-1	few	CSAVGLVKGDTQYF
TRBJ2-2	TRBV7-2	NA	CASSLVGSGRGPTGELFF
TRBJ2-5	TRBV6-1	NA	CASRNTGVQYF
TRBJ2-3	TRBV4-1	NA	CASSQERGRGASTSTDTQYF
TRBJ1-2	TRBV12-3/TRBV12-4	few	CASSPRGGQGTYGYTF
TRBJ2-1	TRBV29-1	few	CSVQGGQGIREQFF
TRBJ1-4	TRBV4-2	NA	CASSQEGLAGNVYEKLFF
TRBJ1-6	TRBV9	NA	CASSVAGRPNSPLHF
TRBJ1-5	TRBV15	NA	CATSRDLTGIYSNQPQHF
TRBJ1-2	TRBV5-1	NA	CASSQPGTGGYTF
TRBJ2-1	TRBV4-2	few	CASSQARSSYNEQFF
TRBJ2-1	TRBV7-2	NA	CASSLFSGGANEQFF
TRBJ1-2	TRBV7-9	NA	CASRIEAVSNYGYTF